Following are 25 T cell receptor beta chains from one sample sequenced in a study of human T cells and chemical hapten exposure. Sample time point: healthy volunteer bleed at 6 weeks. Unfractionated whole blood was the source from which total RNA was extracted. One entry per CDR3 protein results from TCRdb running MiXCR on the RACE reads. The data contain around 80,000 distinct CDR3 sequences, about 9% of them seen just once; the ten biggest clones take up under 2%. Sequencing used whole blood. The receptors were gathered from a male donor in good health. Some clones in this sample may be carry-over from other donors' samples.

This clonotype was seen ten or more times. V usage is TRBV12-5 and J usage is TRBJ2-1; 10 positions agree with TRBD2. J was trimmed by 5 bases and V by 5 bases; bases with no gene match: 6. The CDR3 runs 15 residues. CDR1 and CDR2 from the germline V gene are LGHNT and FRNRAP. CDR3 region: CASGKTSGVDNEQFF. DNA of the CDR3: TGTGCTAGTGGTAAAACTAGCGGGGTGGACAATGAGCAGTTCTTC. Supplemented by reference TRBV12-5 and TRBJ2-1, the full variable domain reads DARVTQTPRHKVTEMGQEVTMRCQPILGHNTVFWYRQTMMQGLELLAYFRNRAPLDDSGMPKDRFSAEMPDATLATLKIQPSEPRDSAVYFCASGKTSGVDNEQFFGPGTRLTVL.

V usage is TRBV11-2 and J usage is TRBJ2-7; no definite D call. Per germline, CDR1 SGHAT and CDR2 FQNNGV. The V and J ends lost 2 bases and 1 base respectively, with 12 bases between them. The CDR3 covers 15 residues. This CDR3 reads CASSLTPARSYEQYF. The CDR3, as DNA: TGTGCCAGCAGCTTAACTCCAGCGAGATCCTACGAGCAGTACTTC. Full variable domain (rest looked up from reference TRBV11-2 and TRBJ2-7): EAGVAQSPRYKIIEKRQSVAFWCNPISGHATLYWYQQILGQGPKLLIQFQNNGVVDDSQLPKDRFSAERLKGVDSTLKIQPAKLEDSAVYLCASSLTPARSYEQYFGPGTRLTVT.

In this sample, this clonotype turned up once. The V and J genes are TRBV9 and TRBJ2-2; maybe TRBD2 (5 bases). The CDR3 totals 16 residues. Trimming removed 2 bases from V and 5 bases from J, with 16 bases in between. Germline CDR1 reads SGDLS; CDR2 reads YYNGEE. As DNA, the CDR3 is TGTGCCAGCAGCGTTGGAGGCCCGGTGGTAACCGGGGAGCTGTTTTTT. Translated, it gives CASSVGGPVVTGELFF.

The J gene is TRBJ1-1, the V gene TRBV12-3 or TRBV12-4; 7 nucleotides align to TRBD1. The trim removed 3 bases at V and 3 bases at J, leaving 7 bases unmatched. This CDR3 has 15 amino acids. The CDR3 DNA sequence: TGTGCCAGCAGTTTCGAGGGGGCGAGGGACACTGAAGCTTTCTTT. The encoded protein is CASSFEGARDTEAFF.

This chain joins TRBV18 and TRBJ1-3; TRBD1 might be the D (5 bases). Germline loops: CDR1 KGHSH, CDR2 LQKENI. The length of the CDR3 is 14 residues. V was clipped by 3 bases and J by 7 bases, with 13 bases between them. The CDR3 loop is CASSPADTRNTIYF. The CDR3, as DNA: TGTGCCAGCTCACCCGCGGACACGCGGAACACCATATATTTT.

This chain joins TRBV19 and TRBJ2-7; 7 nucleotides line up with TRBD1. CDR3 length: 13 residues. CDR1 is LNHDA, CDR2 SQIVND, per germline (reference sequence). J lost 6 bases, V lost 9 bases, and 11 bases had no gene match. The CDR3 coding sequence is TGTGCCAGCCGACAGGGCCAAATTTCCGAGCAGTACTTC. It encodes CASRQGQISEQYF. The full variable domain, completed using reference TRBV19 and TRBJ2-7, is DGGITQSPKYLFRKEGQNVTLSCEQNLNHDAMYWYRQDPGQGLRLIYYSQIVNDFQKGDIAEGYSVSREKKESFPLTVTSAQKNPTAFYLCASRQGQISEQYFGPGTRLTVT.

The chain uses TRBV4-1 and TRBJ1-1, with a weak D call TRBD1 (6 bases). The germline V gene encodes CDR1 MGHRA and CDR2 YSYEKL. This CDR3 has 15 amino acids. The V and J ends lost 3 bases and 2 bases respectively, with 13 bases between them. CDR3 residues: CASSHIQGPNTEAFF. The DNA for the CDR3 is TGCGCCAGCAGCCATATCCAGGGGCCCAACACTGAAGCTTTCTTT.

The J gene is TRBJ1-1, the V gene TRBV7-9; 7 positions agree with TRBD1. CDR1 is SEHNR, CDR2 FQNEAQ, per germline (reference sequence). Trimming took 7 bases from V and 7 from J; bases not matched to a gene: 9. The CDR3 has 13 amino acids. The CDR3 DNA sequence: TGTGCCAGCATTCTGACAGGGATAGATGAAGCTTTCTTT. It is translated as CASILTGIDEAFF.

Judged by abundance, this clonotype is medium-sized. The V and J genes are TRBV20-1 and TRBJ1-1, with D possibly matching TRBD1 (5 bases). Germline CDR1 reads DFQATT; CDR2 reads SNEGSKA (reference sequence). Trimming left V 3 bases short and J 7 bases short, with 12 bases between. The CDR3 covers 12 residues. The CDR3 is CSARVRDFEAFF. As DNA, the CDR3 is TGCAGTGCTAGGGTCCGGGACTTTGAAGCTTTCTTT.

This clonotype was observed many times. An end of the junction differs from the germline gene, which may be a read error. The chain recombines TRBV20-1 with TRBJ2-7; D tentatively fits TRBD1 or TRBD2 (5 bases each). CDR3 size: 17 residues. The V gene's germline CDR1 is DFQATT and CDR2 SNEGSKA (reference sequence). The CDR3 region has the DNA TGCAGTGCTAGAGGACTGGGGGTGAGACATAGGGACGAAGAGCTGTACTTC. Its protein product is CSARGLGVRHRDEELYF.

The DNA for the CDR3 is TGCAGTGCTATTCCGGGAGGGGTGAACACTGAAGCTTTCTTT. Its translation: CSAIPGGVNTEAFF. This chain uses TRBV20-1 with TRBJ1-1; TRBD1 might be the D (5 bases). Looked up from germline, CDR1 is DFQATT and CDR2 is SNEGSKA (reference sequence). The CDR3 has 14 amino acids. Trimming left V 4 bases short and J 0 bases short, with 12 bases between.

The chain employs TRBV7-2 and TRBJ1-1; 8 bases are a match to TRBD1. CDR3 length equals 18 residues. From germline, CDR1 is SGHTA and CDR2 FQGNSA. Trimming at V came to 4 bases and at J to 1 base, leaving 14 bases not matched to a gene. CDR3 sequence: CASSYTGQGLRPNTEAFF. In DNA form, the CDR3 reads TGTGCCAGCAGCTATACCGGACAGGGTCTTCGGCCGAACACTGAAGCTTTCTTT.

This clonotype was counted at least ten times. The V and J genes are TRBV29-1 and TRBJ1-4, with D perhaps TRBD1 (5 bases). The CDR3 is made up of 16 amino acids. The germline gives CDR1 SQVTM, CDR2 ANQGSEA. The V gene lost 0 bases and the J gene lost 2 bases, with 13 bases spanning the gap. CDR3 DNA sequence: TGCAGCGTTGAAGAGCGGACACCTGGGACTAATGAAAAACTGTTTTTT. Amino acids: CSVEERTPGTNEKLFF. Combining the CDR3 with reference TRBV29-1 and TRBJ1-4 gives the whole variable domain SAVISQKPSRDICQRGTSLTIQCQVDSQVTMMFWYRQQPGQSLTLIATANQGSEATYESGFVIDKFPISRPNLTFSTLTVSNMSPEDSSIYLCSVEERTPGTNEKLFFGSGTQLSVL.

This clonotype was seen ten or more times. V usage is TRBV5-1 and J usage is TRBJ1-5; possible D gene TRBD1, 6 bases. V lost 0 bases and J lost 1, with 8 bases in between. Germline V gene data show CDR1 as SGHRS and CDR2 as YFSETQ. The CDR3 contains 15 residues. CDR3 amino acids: CASSLGQASNQPQHF. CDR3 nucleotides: TGCGCCAGCAGCTTGGGACAGGCGAGCAATCAGCCCCAGCATTTT.

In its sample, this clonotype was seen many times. CDR3 protein: CASRGEGWETQYF. CDR3 DNA sequence: TGCGCCAGCAGGGGCGAGGGTTGGGAGACCCAGTACTTC. The V and J genes are TRBV5-1 and TRBJ2-5, with a tentative D call TRBD2 (5 bases). The ends were cut back, 5 bases at V and 5 bases at J, with 13 bases in the middle. Germline-derived CDR1 and CDR2 are SGHRS and YFSETQ. The CDR3 covers 13 residues.

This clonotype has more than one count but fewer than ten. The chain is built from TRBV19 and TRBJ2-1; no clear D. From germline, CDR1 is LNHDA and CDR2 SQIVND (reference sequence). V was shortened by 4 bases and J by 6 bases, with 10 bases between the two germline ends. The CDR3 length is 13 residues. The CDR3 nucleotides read TGTGCCAGTAGTACCCTCCGCACCAATGAGCAGTTCTTC. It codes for CASSTLRTNEQFF.

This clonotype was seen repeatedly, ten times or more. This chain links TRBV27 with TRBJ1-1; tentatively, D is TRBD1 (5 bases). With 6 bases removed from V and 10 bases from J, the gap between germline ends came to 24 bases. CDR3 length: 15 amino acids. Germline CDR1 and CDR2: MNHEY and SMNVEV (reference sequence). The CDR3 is CASSSAVQGTRTAFF. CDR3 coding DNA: TGTGCCAGCAGCTCCGCCGTGCAGGGAACCAGAACAGCTTTCTTT.

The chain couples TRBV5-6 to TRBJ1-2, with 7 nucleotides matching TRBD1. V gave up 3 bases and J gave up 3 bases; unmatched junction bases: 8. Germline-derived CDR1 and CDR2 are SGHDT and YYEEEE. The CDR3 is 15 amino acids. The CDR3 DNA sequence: TGTGCCAGCAGCTCCCTCAGGGGGGCACACTATGGCTACACCTTC. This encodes CASSSLRGAHYGYTF.

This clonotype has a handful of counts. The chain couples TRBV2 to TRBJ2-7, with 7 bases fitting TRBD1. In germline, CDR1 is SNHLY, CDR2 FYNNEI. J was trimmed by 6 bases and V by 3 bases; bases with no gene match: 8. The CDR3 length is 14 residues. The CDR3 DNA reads TGTGCCAGCAGTGAGGCCAAGGGGGCCCTCGAGCAGTACTTC. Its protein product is CASSEAKGALEQYF.

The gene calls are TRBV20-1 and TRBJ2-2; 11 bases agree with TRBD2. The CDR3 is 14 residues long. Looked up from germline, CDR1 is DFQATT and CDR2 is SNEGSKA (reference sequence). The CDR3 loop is CSGLAGVNTGELFF. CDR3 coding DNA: TGCAGCGGACTAGCGGGCGTGAACACCGGGGAGCTGTTTTTT.

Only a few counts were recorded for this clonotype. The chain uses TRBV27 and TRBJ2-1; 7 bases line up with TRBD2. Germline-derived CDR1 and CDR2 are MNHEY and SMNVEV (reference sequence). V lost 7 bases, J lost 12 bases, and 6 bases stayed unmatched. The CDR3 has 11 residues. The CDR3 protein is CASISGESQFF. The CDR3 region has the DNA TGTGCCAGCATCAGCGGGGAGTCGCAGTTCTTC.

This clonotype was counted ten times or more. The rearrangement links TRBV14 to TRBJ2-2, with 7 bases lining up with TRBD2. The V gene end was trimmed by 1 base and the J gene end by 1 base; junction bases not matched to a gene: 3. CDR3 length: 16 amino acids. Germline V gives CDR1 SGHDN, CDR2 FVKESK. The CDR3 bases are TGTGCCAGCAGCCAAGTTCCGGGGGGGAACACCGGGGAGCTGTTTTTT. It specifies CASSQVPGGNTGELFF.

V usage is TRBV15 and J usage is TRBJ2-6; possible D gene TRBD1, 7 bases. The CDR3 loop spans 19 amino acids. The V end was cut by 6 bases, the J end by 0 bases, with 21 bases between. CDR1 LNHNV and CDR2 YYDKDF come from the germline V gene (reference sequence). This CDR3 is CATRPSFRQGGSGANVLTF. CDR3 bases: TGTGCCACCAGACCCAGTTTTAGGCAGGGGGGCTCTGGGGCCAACGTCCTGACTTTC.

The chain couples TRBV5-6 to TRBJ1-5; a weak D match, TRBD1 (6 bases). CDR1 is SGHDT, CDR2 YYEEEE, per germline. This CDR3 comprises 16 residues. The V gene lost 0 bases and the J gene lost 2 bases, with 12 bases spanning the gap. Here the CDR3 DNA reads TGTGCCAGCAGCTTGGGCAGGGGTAGTGGCAATCAGCCCCAGCATTTT. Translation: CASSLGRGSGNQPQHF. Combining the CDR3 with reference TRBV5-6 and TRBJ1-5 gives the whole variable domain DAGVTQSPTHLIKTRGQQVTLRCSPKSGHDTVSWYQQALGQGPQFIFQYYEEEERQRGNFPDRFSGHQFPNYSSELNVNALLLGDSALYLCASSLGRGSGNQPQHFGDGTRLSIL.

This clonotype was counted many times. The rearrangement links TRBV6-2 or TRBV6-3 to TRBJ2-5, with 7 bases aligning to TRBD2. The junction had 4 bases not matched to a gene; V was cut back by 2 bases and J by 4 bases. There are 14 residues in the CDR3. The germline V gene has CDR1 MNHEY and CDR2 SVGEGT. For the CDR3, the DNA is TGTGCCAGCAGTTACGGGGAGGGGACAGAGACCCAGTACTTC. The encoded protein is CASSYGEGTETQYF.